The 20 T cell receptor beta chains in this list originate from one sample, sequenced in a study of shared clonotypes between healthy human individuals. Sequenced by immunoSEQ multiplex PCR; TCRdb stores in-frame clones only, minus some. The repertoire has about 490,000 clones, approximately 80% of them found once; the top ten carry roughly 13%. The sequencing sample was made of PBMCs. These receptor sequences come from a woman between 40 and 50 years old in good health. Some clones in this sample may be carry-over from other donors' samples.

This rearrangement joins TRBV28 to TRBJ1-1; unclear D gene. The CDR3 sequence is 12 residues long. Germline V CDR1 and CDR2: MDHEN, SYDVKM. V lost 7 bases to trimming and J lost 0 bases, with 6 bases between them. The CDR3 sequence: CASTDMNTEAFF. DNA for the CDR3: TGTGCCAGCACAGATATGAACACTGAAGCTTTCTTT. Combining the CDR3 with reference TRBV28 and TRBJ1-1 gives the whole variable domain DVKVTQSSRYLVKRTGEKVFLECVQDMDHENMFWYRQDPGLGLRLIYFSYDVKMKEKGDIPEGYSVSREKKERFSLILESASTNQTSMYLCASTDMNTEAFFGQGTRLTVV.

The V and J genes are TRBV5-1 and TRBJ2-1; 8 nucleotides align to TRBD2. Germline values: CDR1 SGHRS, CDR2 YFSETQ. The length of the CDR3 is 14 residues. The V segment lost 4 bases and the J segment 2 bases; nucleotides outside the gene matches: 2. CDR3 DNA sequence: TGCGCCAGCAGCGGTAGCGGGACCTACAATGAGCAGTTCTTC. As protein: CASSGSGTYNEQFF.

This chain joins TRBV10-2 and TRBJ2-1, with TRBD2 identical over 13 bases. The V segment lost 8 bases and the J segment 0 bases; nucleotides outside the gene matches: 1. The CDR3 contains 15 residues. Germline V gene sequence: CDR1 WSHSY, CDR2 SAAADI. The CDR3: CASRTSGSSYNEQFF. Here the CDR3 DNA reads TGCGCCAGCCGGACTAGCGGGAGCTCCTACAATGAGCAGTTCTTC.

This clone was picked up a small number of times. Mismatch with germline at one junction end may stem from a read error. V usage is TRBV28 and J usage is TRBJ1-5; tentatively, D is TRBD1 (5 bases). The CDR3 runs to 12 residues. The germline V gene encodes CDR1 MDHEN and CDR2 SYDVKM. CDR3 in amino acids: CASSWASGQGFF. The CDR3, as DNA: TGTGCCAGCAGTTGGGCGTCTGGGCAGGGTTTTTTC.

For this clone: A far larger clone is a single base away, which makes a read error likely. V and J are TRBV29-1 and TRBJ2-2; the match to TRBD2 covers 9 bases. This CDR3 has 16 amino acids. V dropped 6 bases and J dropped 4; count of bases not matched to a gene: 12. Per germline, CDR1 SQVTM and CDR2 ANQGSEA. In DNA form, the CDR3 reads TGCAGCGTCCCCAGGACTAGCGAGAGCTCCACCGGGGAGCTGTTTTTT. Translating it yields CSVPRTSESSTGELFF.

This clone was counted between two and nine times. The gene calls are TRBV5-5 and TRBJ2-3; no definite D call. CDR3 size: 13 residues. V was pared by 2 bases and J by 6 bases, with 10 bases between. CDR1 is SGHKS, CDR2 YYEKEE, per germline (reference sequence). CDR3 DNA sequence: TGTGCCAGCAGCTTCCCCACAGAGGATACGCAGTATTTT. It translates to CASSFPTEDTQYF.

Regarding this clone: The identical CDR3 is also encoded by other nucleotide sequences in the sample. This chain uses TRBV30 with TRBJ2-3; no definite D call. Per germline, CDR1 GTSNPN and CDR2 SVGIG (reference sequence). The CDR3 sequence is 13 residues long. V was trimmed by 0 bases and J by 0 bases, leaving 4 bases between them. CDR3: CAWSVSSTDTQYF. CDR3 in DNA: TGTGCCTGGAGTGTTTCTAGCACAGATACGCAGTATTTT.

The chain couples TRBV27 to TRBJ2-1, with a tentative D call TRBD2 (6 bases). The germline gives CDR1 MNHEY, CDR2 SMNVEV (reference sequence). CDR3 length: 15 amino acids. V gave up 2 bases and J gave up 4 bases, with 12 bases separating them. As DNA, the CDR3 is TGTGCCAGCAGTTTAGACCGGGACTTATACAATGAGCAGTTCTTC. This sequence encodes CASSLDRDLYNEQFF.

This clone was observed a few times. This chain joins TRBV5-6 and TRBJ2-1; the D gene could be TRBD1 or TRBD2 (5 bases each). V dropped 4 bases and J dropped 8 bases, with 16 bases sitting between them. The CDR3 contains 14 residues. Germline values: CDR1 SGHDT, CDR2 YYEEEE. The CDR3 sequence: CASSPKIQGDEQFF. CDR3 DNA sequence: TGTGCCAGCAGCCCGAAGATTCAGGGAGATGAGCAGTTCTTC.

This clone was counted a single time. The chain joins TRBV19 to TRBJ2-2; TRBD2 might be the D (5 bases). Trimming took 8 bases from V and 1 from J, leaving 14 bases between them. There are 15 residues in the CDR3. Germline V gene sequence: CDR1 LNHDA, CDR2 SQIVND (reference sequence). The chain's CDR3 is CASSRRAQNTGELFF. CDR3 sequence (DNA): TGTGCCAGTTCTAGGCGGGCACAGAACACCGGGGAGCTGTTTTTT.

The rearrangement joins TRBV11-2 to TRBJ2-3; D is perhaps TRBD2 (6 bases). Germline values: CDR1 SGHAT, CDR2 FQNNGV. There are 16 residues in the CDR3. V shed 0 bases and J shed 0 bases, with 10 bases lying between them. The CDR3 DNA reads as TGTGCCAGCAGCTTAGAGGGCGGGACTAGCACAGATACGCAGTATTTT. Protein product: CASSLEGGTSTDTQYF.

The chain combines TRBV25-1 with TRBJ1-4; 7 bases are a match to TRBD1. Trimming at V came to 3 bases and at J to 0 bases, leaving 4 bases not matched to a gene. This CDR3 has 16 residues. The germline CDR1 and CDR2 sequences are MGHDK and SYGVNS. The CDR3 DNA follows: TGTGCCAGCAGTGAGAGGGGGCGAGCAACTAATGAAAAACTGTTTTTT. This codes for CASSERGRATNEKLFF.

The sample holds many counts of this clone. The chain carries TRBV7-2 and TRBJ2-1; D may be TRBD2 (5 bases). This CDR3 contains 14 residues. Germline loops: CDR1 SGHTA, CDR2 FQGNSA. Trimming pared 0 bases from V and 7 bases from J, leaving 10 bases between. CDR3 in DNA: TGTGCCAGCAGCTTAGCGCTTACTAGGAATGAGCAGTTCTTC. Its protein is CASSLALTRNEQFF.

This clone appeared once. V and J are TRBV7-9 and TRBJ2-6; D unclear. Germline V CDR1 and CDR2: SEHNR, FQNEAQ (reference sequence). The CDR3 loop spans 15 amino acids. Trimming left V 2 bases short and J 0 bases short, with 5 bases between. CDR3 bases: TGTGCCAGCAGCTTATTGAACTCTGGGGCCAACGTCCTGACTTTC. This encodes CASSLLNSGANVLTF.

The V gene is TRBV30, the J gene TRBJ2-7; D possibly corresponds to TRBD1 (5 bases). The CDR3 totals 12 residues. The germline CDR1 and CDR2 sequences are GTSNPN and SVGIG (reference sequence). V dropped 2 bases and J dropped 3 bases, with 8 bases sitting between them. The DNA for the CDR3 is TGTGCCTGGAGTTCGACAGTCTACGAGCAGTACTTC. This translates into CAWSSTVYEQYF.

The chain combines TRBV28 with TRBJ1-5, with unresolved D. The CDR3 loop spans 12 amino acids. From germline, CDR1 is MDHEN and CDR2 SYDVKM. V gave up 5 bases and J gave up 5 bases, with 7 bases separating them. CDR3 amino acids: CASSPDDQPQHF. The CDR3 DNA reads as TGTGCCAGCAGTCCAGACGATCAGCCCCAGCATTTT.

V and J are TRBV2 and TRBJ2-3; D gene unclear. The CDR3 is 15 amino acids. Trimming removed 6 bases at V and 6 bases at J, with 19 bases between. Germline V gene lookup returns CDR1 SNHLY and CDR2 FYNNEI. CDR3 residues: CASSLLGFVEDTQYF. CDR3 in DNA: TGTGCCAGCAGCCTCCTAGGGTTTGTTGAGGATACGCAGTATTTT.

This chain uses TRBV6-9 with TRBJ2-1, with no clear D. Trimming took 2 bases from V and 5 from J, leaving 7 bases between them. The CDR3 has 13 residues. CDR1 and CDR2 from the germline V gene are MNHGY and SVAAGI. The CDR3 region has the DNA TGTGCCAGCAGTTATAAGGGCAACAATGAGCAGTTCTTC. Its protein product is CASSYKGNNEQFF.

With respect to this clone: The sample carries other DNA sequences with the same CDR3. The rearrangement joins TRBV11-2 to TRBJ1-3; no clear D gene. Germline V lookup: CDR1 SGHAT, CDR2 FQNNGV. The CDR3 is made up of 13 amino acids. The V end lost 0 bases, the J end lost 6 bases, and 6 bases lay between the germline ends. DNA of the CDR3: TGTGCCAGCAGCTTAGATGGTGTAAACACCATATATTTT. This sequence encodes CASSLDGVNTIYF.

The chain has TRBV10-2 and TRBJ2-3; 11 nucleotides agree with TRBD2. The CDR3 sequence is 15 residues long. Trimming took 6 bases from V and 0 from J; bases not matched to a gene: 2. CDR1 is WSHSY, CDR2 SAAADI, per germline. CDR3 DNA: TGCGCCAGCAGGACTAGCGGGATTAGCACAGATACGCAGTATTTT. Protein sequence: CASRTSGISTDTQYF.